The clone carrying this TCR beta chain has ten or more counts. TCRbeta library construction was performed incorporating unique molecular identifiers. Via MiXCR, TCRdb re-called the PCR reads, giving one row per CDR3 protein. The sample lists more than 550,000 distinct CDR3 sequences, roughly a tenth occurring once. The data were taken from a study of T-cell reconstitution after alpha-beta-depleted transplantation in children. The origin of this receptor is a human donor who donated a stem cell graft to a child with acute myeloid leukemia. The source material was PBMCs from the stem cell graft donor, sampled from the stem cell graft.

This chain's CDR3 is CASHALRTGRYEQYF. The CDR3 region has the DNA TGTGCCAGCCACGCTTTGAGAACAGGGCGGTACGAGCAGTACTTC. The rearrangement joins TRBV25-1 to TRBJ2-7, with D perhaps matching TRBD1 (6 bases). The CDR3 consists of 15 residues. Germline V gene data show CDR1 as MGHDK and CDR2 as SYGVNS. Trimming pared 8 bases from V and 4 bases from J, leaving 21 bases between.